The clone carrying this T cell receptor beta chain was detected only a few times. This entry is derived from a study of patients and donors after allogeneic stem cell transplantation. The germline V gene encodes CDR1 MNHEY and CDR2 SVGEGT. V lost 2 bases and J 0 bases, leaving 7 bases between the germline ends. The CDR3 runs 14 residues. In TCRdb, the RT-PCR reads were re-called with MiXCR into one record per CDR3 protein. This table has hundreds of thousands of distinct CDR3 sequences, 16% appearing once. The chain uses TRBV6-2 or TRBV6-3 and TRBJ1-1; D is unresolved. The receptor comes from a human donor who was either an allogeneic HSCT recipient or a stem cell or donor lymphocyte infusion donor (not recorded which). It is not recorded whose cells these are; they may come from a transplant donor. Sequenced: blood, either unsorted or a sorted T cell fraction (not recorded which). The CDR3 sequence is CASSYPSLNTEAFF. In DNA form, the CDR3 reads TGTGCCAGCAGTTACCCTTCATTGAACACTGAAGCTTTCTTT.